What follows describes a single TCR beta chain. What it recognizes is unknown. Measured with immunoSEQ multiplex PCR; TCRdb has only the in-frame clones, and not every one. The data contain about 110,000 clones, 88% of them seen just once; the ten biggest clones take up roughly 9.2%. Germline CDR1 SGHTA, CDR2 FQGTGA. The CDR3 spans 14 residues. Between the trimmed V and J ends, which lost 2 bases and 7 bases, there was a span of 9 bases. The sample belongs to a study of T cell responses to AZD1222 COVID-19 vaccine. At the level of the study: Samples with a second dose at about 4 or about 12 weeks were pooled together.

Study-wide findings and caveats: Baseline serology detected seropositivity in only 5 or 6 AZD1222 recipients. The donor group comprised mostly white British people and more females; the analysis possibly underestimated clonal diversity.

The rearrangement joins TRBV7-3 to TRBJ1-6; perhaps TRBD1 as D (6 bases). The sample consisted of peripheral blood, taken on day 0 of AZD1222 vaccination. The TCR was taken from an adult in good health. CDR3 sequence reads: CASSLGQFNSPLHF. DNA for the CDR3: TGTGCCAGCAGCTTAGGACAGTTCAATTCACCCCTCCACTTT. Variable domain in full (rest from reference TRBV7-3 and TRBJ1-6): GAGVSQTPSNKVTEKGKYVELRCDPISGHTALYWYRQSLGQGPEFLIYFQGTGAADDSGLPNDRFFAVRPEGSVSTLKIQRTERGDSAVYLCASSLGQFNSPLHFGNGTRLTVT.